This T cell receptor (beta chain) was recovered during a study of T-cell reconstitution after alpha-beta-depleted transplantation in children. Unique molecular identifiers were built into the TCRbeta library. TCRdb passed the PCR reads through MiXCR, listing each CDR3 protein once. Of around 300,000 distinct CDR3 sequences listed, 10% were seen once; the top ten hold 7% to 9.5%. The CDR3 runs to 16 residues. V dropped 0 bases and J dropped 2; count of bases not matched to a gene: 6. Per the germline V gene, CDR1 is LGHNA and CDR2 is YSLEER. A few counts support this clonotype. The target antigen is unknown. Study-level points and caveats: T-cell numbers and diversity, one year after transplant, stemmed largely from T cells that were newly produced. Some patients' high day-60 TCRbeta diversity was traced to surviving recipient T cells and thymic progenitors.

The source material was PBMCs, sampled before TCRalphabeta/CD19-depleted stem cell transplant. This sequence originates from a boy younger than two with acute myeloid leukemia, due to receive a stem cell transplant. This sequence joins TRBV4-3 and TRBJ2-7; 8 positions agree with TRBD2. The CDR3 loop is CASSQEGLALTYEQYF. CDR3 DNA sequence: TGCGCCAGCAGCCAAGAAGGACTAGCCCTCACCTACGAGCAGTACTTC.